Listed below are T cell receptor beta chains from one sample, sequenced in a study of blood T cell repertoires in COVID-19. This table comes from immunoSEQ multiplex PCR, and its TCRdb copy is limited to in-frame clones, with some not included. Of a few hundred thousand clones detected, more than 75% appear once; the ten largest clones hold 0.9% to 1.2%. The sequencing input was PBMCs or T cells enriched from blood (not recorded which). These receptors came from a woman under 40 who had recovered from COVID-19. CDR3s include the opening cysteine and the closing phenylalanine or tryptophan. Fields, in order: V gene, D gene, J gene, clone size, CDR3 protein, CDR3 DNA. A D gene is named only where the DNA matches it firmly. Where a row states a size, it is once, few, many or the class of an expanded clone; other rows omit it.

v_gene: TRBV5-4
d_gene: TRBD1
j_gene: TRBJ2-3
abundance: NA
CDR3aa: CASSTSGTGGKDTQYF
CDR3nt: TGTGCCAGCAGCACGTCCGGGACAGGGGGCAAAGATACGCAGTATTTT

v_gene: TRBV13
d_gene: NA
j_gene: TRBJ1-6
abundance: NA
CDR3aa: CASRWTYYNSPLHF
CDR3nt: TGTGCCAGCAGGTGGACATACTATAATTCACCCCTCCACTTT

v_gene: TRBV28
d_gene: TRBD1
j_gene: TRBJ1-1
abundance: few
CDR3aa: CASDSPGQSTEAFF
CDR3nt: TGTGCCAGCGACAGTCCGGGACAGAGTACTGAAGCTTTCTTT

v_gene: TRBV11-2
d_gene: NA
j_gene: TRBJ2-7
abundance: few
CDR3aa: CASSQGGGGSYEQYF
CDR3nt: TGTGCCAGCAGCCAAGGGGGGGGAGGGAGCTACGAGCAGTACTTC

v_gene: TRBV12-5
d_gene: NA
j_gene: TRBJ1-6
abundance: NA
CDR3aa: CASGRGTVHSPLHF
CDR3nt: TGTGCTAGTGGTAGGGGGACGGTCCATTCACCCCTCCACTTT

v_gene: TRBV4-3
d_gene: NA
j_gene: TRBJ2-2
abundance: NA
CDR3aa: CASSQDRSLSYTGELFF
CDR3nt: TGCGCCAGCAGCCAAGATCGGAGCCTATCCTACACCGGGGAGCTGTTTTTT

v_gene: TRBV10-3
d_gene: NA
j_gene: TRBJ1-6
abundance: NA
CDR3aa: CAIGQVGSPLHF
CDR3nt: TGTGCCATCGGCCAGGTCGGTTCACCCCTCCACTTT

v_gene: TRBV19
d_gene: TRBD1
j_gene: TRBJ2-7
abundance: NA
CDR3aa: CASSFGQGAGYEQYF
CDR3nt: TGTGCCAGTAGTTTCGGACAGGGGGCGGGCTACGAGCAGTACTTC

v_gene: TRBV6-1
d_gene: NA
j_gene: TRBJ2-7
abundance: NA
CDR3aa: CASSSTGLYEQYF
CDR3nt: TGTGCCAGCAGTTCGACAGGACTTTACGAGCAGTACTTC

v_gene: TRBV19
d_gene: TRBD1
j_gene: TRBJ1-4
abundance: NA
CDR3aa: CASSQEGTGGGKLFF
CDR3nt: TGTGCCAGTAGTCAAGAGGGGACAGGGGGTGGAAAACTGTTTTTT

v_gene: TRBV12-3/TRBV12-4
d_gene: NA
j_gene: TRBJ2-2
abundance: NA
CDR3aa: CASSFSSGELFF
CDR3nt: TGTGCCAGCAGTTTTAGTTCCGGGGAGCTGTTTTTT

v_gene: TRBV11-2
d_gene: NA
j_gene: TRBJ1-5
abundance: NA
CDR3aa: CASSLEAGGNQPQHF
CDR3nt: TGTGCCAGCAGCTTAGAGGCAGGGGGCAATCAGCCCCAGCATTTT

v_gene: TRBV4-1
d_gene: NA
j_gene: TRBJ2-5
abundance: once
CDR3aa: CASSQAPEETQYF
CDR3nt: TGCGCCAGCAGCCAAGCCCCAGAAGAGACCCAGTACTTC

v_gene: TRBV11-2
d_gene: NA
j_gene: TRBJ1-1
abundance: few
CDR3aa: CASSLEGRYATEAFF
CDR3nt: TGTGCCAGCAGCTTAGAAGGCAGGTATGCAACTGAAGCTTTCTTT

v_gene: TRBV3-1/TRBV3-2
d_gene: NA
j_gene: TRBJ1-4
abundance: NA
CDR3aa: CASSQDSGRRIATNEKLFF
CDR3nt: TGTGCCAGCAGCCAAGATAGCGGCCGAAGGATTGCAACTAATGAAAAACTGTTTTTT

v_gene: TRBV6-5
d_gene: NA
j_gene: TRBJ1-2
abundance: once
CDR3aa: CASRENRFYGYTF
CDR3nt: TGTGCCAGCAGAGAGAACAGGTTCTATGGCTACACCTTC

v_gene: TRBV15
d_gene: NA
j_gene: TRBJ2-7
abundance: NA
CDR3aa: CATSRDRLRHEQYF
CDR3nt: TGTGCCACCAGCAGAGATCGACTACGGCACGAGCAGTACTTC

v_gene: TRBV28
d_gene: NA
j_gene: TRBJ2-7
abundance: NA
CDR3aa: CASSLSGPGAYEQYF
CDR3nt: TGTGCCAGCAGTTTATCCGGGCCAGGGGCCTACGAGCAGTACTTC

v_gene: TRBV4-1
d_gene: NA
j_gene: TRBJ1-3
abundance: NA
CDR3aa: CASSQESVGNTIYF
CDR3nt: TGCGCCAGCAGCCAAGAATCCGTGGGAAACACCATATATTTT

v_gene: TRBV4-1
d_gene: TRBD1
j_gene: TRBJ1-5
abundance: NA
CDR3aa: CASSHVGQGVRPQHF
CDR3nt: TGCGCCAGCAGCCATGTCGGACAGGGGGTACGGCCCCAGCATTTT

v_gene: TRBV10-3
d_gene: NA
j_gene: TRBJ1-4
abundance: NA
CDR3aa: CAPEVGRVEKLFF
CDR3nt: TGTGCCCCCGAGGTTGGGCGGGTCGAAAAACTGTTTTTT

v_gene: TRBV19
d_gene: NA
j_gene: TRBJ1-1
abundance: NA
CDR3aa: CASSMIGSTEAFF
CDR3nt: TGTGCCAGTAGCATGATAGGGAGCACTGAAGCTTTCTTT

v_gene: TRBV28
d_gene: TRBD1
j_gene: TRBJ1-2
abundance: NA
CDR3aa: CASSYSTGTGPYTF
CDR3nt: TGTGCCAGCAGCTATTCTACCGGGACAGGGCCCTACACCTTC

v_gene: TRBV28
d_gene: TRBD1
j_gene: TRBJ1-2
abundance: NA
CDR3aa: CASSLPVGAGGKGTYTF
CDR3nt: TGTGCCAGCAGTTTACCGGTAGGGGCAGGGGGTAAGGGTACCTACACCTTC

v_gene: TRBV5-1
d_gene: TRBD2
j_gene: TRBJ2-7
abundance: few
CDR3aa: CASSLGLASRFAYEQYF
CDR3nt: TGCGCCAGCAGCTTGGGACTAGCGAGCCGATTTGCCTACGAGCAGTACTTC

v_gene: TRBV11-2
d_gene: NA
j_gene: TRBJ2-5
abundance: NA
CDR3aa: CASSLPSPTQYF
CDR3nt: TGTGCCAGCAGCCTTCCTTCCCCGACCCAGTACTTC

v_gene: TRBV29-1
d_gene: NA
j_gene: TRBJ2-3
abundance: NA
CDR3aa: CSVEENGDTQYF
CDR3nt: TGCAGCGTTGAAGAGAACGGGGATACGCAGTATTTT

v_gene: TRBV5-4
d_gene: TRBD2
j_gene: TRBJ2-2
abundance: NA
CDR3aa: CASRHGTSGNTGELFF
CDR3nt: TGTGCCAGCAGACATGGGACTAGCGGGAACACCGGGGAGCTGTTTTTT

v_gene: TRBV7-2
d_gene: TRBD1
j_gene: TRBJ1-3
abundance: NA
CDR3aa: CASSRTGHLSSGNTIYF
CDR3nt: TGTGCCAGCAGCCGGACAGGGCATTTAAGCTCTGGAAACACCATATATTTT

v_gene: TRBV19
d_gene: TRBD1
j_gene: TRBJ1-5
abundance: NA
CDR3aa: CASSTGGNNNQPQHF
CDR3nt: TGTGCCAGTAGTACAGGGGGCAATAACAATCAGCCCCAGCATTTT

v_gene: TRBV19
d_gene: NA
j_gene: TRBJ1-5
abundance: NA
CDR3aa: CASSLLSGHSNQPQHF
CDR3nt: TGTGCCAGTAGTTTACTCTCGGGTCATAGCAATCAGCCCCAGCATTTT

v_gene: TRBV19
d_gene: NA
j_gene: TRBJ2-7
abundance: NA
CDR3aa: CASSSRDNSYEQYF
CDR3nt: TGTGCCAGTAGCTCCCGGGACAACTCCTACGAGCAGTACTTC

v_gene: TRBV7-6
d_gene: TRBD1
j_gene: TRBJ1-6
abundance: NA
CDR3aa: CASSLFQRDRVGNSPLHF
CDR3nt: TGTGCCAGCAGCTTGTTCCAACGGGACAGGGTGGGGAATTCACCCCTCCACTTT

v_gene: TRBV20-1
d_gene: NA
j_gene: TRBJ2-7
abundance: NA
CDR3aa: CSARAVYEQYF
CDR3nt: TGCAGTGCTAGAGCAGTTTACGAGCAGTACTTC

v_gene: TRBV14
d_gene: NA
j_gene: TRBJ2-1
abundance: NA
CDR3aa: CASSQSRGNEQFF
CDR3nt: TGTGCCAGCAGCCAGAGCAGGGGAAATGAGCAGTTCTTC

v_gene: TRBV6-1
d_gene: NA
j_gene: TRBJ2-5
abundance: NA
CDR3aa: CASSEAGGRETQYF
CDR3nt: TGTGCCAGCAGTGAAGCGGGGGGGCGGGAGACCCAGTACTTC

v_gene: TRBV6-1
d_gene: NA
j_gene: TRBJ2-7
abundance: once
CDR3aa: CASSELWTSREQYF
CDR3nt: TGTGCCAGCAGTGAACTTTGGACATCACGAGAGCAGTACTTC

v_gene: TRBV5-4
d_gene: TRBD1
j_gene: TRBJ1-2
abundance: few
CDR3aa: CASSLIGTGSSGYTF
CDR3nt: TGTGCCAGCAGCTTGATAGGGACAGGGTCCTCTGGCTACACCTTC

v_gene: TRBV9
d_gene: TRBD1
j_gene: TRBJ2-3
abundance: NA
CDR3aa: CASSVGRQGAIDTQYF
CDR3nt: TGTGCCAGCAGCGTTGGTCGGCAGGGGGCTATAGATACGCAGTATTTT

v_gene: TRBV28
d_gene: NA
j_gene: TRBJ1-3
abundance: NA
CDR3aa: CASRDSFSGNTIYF
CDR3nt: TGTGCCAGCAGAGACAGCTTCTCTGGAAACACCATATATTTT

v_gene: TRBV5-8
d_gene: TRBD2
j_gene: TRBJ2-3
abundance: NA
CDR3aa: CASSASGTSGTDTQYF
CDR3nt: TGTGCCAGCAGCGCATCCGGGACTAGCGGCACAGATACGCAGTATTTT

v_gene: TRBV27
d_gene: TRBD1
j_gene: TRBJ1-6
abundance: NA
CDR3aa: CASRDRGYNSPLHF
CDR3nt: TGTGCCAGCAGGGACAGGGGGTATAATTCACCCCTCCACTTT

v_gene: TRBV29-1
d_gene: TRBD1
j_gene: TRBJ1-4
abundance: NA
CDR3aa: CSALMVTGDEKLFF
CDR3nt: TGCAGCGCTTTGATGGTGACAGGGGATGAAAAACTGTTTTTT

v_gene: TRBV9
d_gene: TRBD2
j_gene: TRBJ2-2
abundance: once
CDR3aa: CASSAERGPNTGELFF
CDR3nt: TGTGCCAGCAGCGCCGAGCGGGGGCCGAACACCGGGGAGCTGTTTTTT

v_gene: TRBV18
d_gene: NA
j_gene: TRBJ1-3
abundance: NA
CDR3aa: CASSPEVPPSGNTIYF
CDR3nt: TGTGCCAGCTCACCAGAAGTACCCCCGAGCGGAAACACCATATATTTT